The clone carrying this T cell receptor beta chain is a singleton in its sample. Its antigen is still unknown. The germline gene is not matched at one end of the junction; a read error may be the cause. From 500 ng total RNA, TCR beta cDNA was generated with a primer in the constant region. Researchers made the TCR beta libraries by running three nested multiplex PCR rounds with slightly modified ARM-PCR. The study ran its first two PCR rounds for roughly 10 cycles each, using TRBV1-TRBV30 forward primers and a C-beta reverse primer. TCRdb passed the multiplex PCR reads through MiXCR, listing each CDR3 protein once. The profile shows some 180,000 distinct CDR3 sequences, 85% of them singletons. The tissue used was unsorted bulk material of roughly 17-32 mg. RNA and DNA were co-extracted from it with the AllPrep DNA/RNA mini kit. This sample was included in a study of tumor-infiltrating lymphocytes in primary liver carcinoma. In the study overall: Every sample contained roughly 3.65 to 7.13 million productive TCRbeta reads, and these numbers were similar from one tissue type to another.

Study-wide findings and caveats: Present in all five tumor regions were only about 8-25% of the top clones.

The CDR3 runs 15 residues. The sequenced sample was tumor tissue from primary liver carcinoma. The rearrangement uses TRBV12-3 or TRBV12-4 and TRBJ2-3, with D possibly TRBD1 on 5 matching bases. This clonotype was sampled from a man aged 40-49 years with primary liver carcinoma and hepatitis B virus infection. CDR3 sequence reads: CASSWGRDGSDTRYF. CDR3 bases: TGTGCCAGCAGTTGGGGCAGGGATGGATCAGATACGCGGTATTTT.